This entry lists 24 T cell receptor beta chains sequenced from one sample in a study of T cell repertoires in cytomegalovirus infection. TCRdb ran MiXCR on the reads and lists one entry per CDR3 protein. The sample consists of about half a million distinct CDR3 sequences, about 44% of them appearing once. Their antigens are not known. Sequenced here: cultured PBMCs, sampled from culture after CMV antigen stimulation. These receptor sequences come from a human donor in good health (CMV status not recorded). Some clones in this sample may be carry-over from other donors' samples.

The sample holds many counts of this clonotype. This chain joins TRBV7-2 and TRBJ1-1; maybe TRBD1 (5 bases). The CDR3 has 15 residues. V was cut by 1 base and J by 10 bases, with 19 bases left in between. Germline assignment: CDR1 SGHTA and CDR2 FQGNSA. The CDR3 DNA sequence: TGTGCCAGCAGCTTAGAGCGGGGGTGGGGCAGGGCAGCTTTCTTT. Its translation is CASSLERGWGRAAFF.

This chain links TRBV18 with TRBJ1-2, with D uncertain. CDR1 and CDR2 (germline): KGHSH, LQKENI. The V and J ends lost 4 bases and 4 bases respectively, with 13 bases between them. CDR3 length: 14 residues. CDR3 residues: CASSQIRESYGYTF. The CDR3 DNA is TGTGCCAGCTCACAGATCCGGGAGAGCTATGGCTACACCTTC.

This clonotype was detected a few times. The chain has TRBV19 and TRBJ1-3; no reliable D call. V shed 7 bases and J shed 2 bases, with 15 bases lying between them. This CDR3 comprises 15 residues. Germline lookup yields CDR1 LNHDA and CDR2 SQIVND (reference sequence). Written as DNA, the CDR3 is TGTGCCAGTAAAGCGGTTGGTCTGCCTGGAAACACCATATATTTT. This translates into CASKAVGLPGNTIYF.

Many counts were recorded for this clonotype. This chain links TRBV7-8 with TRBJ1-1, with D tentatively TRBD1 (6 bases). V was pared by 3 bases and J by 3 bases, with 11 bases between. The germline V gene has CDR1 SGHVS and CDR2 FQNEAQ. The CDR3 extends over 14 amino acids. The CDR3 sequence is CASSLIQGYTEAFF. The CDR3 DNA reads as TGTGCCAGCAGCTTGATTCAGGGGTACACTGAAGCTTTCTTT.

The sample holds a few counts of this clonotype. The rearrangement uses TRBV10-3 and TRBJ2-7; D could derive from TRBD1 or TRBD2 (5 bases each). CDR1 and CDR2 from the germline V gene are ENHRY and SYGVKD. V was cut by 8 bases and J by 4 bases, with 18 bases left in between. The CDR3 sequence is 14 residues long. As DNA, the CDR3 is TGTGCCATCGGAACCGGGACGTCTGGGTACGAGCAGTACTTC. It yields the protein CAIGTGTSGYEQYF.

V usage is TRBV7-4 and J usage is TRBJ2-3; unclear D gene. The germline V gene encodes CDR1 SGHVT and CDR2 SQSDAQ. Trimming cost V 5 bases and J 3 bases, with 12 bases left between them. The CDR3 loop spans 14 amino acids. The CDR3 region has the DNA TGTGCCAGCAGCCCGGCGACCGGGACAGATACGCAGTATTTT. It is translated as CASSPATGTDTQYF. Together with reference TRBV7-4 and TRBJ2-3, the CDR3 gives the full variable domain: GAGVSQSPRYKVAKRGRDVALRCDSISGHVTLYWYRQTLGQGSEVLTYSQSDAQRDKSGRPSGRFSAERPERSVSTLKIQRTEQGDSAVYLCASSPATGTDTQYFGPGTRLTVL.

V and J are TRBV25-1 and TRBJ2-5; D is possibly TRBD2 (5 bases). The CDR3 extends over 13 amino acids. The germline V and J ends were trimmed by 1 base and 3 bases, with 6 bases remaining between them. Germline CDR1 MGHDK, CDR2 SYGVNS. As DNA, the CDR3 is TGTGCCAGCAGTGAATTGGGAGAAGAGACCCAGTACTTC. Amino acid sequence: CASSELGEETQYF.

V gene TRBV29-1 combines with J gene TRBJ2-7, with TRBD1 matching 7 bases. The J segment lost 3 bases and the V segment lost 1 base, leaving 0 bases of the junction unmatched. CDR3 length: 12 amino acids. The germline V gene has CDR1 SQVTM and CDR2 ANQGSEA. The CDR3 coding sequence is TGCAGCGTTGAAGGACAGGGCTACGAGCAGTACTTC. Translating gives CSVEGQGYEQYF.

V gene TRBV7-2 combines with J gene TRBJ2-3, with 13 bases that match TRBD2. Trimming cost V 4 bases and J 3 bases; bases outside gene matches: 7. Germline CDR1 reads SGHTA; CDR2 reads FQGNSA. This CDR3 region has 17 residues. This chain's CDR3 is CASSSRTSGGETDTQYF. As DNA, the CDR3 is TGTGCCAGCAGCTCCCGGACTAGCGGGGGTGAAACAGATACGCAGTATTTT.

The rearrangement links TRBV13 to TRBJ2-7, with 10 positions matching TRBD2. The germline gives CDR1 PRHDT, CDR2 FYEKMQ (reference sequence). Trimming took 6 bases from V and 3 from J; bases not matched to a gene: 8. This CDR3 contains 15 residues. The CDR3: CASSAGTSVVYEQYF. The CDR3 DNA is TGTGCCAGCAGTGCCGGGACTAGCGTCGTCTACGAGCAGTACTTC.

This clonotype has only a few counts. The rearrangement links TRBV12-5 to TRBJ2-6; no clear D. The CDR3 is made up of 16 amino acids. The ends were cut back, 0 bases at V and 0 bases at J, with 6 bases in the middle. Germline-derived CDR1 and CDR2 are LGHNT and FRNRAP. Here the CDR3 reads CASGLVLSSGANVLTF. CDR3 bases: TGTGCTAGTGGTTTGGTACTAAGCTCTGGGGCCAACGTCCTGACTTTC. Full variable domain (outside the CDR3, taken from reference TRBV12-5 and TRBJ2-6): DARVTQTPRHKVTEMGQEVTMRCQPILGHNTVFWYRQTMMQGLELLAYFRNRAPLDDSGMPKDRFSAEMPDATLATLKIQPSEPRDSAVYFCASGLVLSSGANVLTFGAGSRLTVL.

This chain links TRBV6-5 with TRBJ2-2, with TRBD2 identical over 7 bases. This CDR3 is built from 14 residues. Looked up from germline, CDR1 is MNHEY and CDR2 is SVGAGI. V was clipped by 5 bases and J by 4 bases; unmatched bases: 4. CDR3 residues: CASSRSGFTGELFF. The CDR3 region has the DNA TGTGCCAGCAGTCGTAGCGGGTTCACCGGGGAGCTGTTTTTT.

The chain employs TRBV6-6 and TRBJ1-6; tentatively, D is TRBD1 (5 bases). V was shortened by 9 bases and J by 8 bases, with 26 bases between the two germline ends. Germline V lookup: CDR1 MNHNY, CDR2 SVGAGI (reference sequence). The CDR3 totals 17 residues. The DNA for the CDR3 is TGTGCCAGTTCCTTCCAGGGAGGAAGGGAGCCATATTCACCCCTCCACTTT. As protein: CASSFQGGREPYSPLHF.

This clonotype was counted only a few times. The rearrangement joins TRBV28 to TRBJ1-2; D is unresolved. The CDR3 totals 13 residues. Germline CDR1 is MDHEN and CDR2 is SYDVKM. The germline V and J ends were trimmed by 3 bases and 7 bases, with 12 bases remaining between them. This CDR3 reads CASSLSTLSGYTF. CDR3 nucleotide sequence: TGTGCCAGCAGTTTGTCGACCCTGTCTGGCTACACCTTC.

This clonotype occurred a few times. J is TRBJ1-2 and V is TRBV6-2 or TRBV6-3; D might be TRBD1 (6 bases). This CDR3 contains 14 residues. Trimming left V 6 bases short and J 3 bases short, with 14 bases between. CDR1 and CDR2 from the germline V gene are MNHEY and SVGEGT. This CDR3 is CASRTQTGYYGYTF. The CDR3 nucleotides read TGTGCCAGCAGGACACAGACAGGCTACTATGGCTACACCTTC.

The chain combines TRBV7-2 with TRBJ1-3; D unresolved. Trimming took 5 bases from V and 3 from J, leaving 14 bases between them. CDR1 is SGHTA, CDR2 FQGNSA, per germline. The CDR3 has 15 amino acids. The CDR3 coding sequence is TGTGCCAGCAGCCCCCACCGGCCCCTTGGAAACACCATATATTTT. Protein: CASSPHRPLGNTIYF.

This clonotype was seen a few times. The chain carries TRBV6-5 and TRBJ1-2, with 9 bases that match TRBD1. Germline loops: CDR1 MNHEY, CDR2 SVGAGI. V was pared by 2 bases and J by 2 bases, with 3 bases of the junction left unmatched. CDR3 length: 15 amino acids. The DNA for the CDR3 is TGTGCCAGCAGTTACACCGGGACAGGGAACTATGGCTACACCTTC. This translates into CASSYTGTGNYGYTF.

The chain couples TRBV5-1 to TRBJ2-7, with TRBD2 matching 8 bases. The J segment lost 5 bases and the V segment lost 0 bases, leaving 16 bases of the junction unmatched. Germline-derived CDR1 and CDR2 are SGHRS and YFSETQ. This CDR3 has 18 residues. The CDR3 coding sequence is TGCGCCAGCAGCTTGGCGGGCCGGGGGCCGGGGGGGCCTCACGAGCAGTACTTC. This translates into CASSLAGRGPGGPHEQYF. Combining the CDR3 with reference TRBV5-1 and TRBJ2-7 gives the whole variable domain KAGVTQTPRYLIKTRGQQVTLSCSPISGHRSVSWYQQTPGQGLQFLFEYFSETQRNKGNFPGRFSGRQFSNSRSEMNVSTLELGDSALYLCASSLAGRGPGGPHEQYFGPGTRLTVT.

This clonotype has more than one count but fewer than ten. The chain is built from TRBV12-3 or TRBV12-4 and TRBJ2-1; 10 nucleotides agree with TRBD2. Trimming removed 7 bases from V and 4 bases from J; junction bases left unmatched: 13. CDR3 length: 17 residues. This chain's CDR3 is CASNLAGVLAGYNEQFF. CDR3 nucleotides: TGTGCCAGCAACCTGGCGGGGGTACTAGCGGGGTACAATGAGCAGTTCTTC.

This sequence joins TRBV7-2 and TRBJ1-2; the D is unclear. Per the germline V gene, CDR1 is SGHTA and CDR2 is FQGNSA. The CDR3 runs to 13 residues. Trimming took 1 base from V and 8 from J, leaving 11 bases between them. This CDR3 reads CASSLGQVQGYTF. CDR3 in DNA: TGTGCCAGCAGCTTAGGGCAGGTCCAAGGCTACACCTTC.

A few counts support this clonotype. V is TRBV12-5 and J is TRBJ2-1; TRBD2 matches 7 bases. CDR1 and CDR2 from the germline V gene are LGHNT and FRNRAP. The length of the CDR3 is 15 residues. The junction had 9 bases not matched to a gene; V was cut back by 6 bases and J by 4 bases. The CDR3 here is CASGKGVGLYNEQFF. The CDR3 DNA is TGTGCTAGTGGAAAAGGTGTGGGACTATACAATGAGCAGTTCTTC.

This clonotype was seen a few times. CDR3 sequence (DNA): TGTGCCAGCAGCTTAGTGGCCGCGTTACTAGCGGGAGGCCAGCATACGCAGTATTTT. Its translation: CASSLVAALLAGGQHTQYF. The chain has TRBV7-8 and TRBJ2-3; 12 bases are a match to TRBD2. CDR1 is SGHVS and CDR2 is FQNEAQ in the germline V gene. The CDR3 consists of 19 residues. V lost 1 base to trimming and J lost 7 bases; unmatched junction nucleotides: 15.

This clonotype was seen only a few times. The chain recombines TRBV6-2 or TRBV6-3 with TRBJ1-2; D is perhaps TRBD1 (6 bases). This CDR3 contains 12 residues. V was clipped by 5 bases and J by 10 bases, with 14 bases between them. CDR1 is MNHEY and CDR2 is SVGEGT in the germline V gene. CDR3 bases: TGTGCCAGCAGTCCGGACAGACGTTTCTACACCTTC. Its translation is CASSPDRRFYTF.

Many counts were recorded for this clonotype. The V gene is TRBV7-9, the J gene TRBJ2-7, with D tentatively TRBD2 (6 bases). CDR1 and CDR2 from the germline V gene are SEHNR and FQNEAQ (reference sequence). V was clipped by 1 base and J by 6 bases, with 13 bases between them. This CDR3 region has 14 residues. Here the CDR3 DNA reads TGTGCCAGCAGCTTAGTCGGGGGAAGTGGCGAGCAGTACTTC. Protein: CASSLVGGSGEQYF.